This TCR beta chain appears in the sequencing data of a study of blood T cells in healthy people across ages. The second PCR ran about 6 to 12 cycles with a sample-barcoded 5' primer and J-beta primers. MiXCR, applied by TCRdb to the 5' RACE reads, yields one record per CDR3 protein. The sample includes about a million distinct CDR3 sequences, less than 45% of them seen just once. The sample taken for sequencing was blood. The receptor was isolated from a young man in good health.

The CDR3 region is CSAHGNQETQYF. CDR3 nucleotide sequence: TGCAGTGCCCACGGGAACCAAGAGACCCAGTACTTC. The rearrangement links TRBV20-1 to TRBJ2-5; weak D call: TRBD2 (5 bases). CDR1 and CDR2 from the germline V gene are DFQATT and SNEGSKA (reference sequence). V lost 6 bases and J lost 0, with 8 bases in between. This CDR3 region has 12 residues.